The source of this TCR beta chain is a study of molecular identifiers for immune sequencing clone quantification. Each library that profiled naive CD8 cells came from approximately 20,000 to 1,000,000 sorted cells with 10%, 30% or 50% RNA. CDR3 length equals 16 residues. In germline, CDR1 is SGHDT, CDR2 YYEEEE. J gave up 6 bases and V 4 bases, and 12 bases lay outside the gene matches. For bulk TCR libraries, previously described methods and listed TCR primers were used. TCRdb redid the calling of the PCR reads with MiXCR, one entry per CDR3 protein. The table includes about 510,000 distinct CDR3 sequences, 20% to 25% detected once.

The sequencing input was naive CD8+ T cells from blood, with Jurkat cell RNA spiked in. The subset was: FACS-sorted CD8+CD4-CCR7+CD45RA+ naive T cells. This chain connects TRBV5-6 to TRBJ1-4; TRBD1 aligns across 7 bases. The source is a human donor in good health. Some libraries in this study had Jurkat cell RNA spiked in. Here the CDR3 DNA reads TGTGCCAGCAGCCCCTGGAGAGACAGGGTTGATGAAAAACTGTTTTTT. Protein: CASSPWRDRVDEKLFF.